What follows describes a single T cell receptor beta chain. This sample was included in a study of blood T cell repertoires in COVID-19. Overall study: From the United States, Italy and Spain came samples of acute and convalescent COVID-19. T cells, B-cell-depleted T cells, or PBMCs provided the cDNA or gDNA that served as material.

Per the germline V gene, CDR1 is SGHNT and CDR2 is YYREEE (reference sequence). J was trimmed by 3 bases and V by 4 bases; bases with no gene match: 2. This CDR3 has 13 amino acids. In Seattle, patients joined the study during active infection and were tracked longitudinally. As originally analysed: Reference gene primer amplification gave estimated nucleated cell counts. The repertoire was sequenced with immunoSEQ multiplex PCR; TCRdb's copy has only in-frame clones and lacks some. The DNA gave D and trimming, while V, J and clone size come from that table. The table shows 250,000 or so clones, with around 91% occurring only once.

The rearrangement uses TRBV5-4 and TRBJ2-7; TRBD2 matches 9 bases. The sequence was collected from a woman between 55 and 75 years old with COVID-19, enrolled during active disease. Sequenced sample: peripheral blood. CDR3 region: CASSRAGGYEQYF. CDR3 bases: TGTGCCAGCAGCCGAGCGGGGGGCTACGAGCAGTACTTC.